The clone carrying this T cell receptor (beta chain) was recorded a few times. One entry per CDR3 protein results from TCRdb running MiXCR on the 5' RACE reads. This table has some 45,000 distinct CDR3 sequences, around 4.6% appearing once. The entry originates in a study of early T cells in non-severe SARS-CoV-2 infection. Turning to the study itself: Unsorted whole blood bulk RNA was sequenced, with unpaired chains.

Germline CDR1 is MGHRA and CDR2 is YSYEKL. The length of the CDR3 is 16 residues. V gave up 4 bases and J gave up 7 bases; unmatched junction bases: 13. Sequencing was performed on whole blood. The receptor was derived from an adult who was a healthcare worker with PCR-confirmed SARS-CoV-2 infection or an uninfected control (not recorded which). The chain is built from TRBV4-1 and TRBJ2-7; 10 bases agree with TRBD2. CDR3 nucleotide sequence: TGCGCCAGCAGCCGAATGGCGCTAGCGGGAGATGATGAGCAGTACTTC. Protein product: CASSRMALAGDDEQYF.